These T cell receptor beta chains were read from a single sample in a study of blood T cells in healthy people across ages. MiXCR was run by TCRdb on the 5' RACE reads, yielding one entry per CDR3 protein. The table lists around 1,900,000 distinct CDR3 sequences, about two fifths of them singletons, with about 21% in the top ten. Sequencing was performed on blood. The origin of the receptors is a human donor in good health. The CDR3 runs from the conserved cysteine through the conserved F or W. The D gene is left open where the match is weak. A row's size may be missing; if present it is once, few, many or a size class.

DNA | CDR3 | J | size | D | V
TGTGCCAGCAGCTTAGCGTATCCCAGGGGAACTGAAGCTTTCTTT | CASSLAYPRGTEAFF | TRBJ1-1 | - | - | TRBV7-2
TGTGCCAGCACCTTCGGGAGGGGTGTTGGCGAGACCCAGTACTTC | CASTFGRGVGETQYF | TRBJ2-5 | few | TRBD2 | TRBV12-3/TRBV12-4
TGCGCCAGCAGGTTAGCGGGGGTCAGAACAGATACGCAGTATTTT | CASRLAGVRTDTQYF | TRBJ2-3 | few | TRBD2 | TRBV10-2
TGCAGCGCCGACAGGGACACTGAAGCTTTCTTT | CSADRDTEAFF | TRBJ1-1 | many | TRBD1 | TRBV29-1
TGTGCCAGCAGTTACAGCCGACAGGGGACCGAGGCCAAAAACATTCAGTACTTC | CASSYSRQGTEAKNIQYF | TRBJ2-4 | - | TRBD1 | TRBV6-5
TGTGCCGGCAGCCAGCGAACGGGTTGGGAGCAGTTCTTC | CAGSQRTGWEQFF | TRBJ2-1 | - | - | TRBV4-2
TGCGCCAGTGAACGACAGGGCTCCCTCTCTGGGGCCAACGCCCTGACTTTC | CASERQGSLSGANALTF | TRBJ2-6 | - | TRBD1 | TRBV5-1
TGCAGTGCTAGATCTCGTTTGACTAGCGGGGCTTCAGAGACCCAGTACTTC | CSARSRLTSGASETQYF | TRBJ2-5 | few | TRBD2 | TRBV20-1
TGTGCCAGCAGCTTATCTTACGGAACCTACGAGCAGTACTTC | CASSLSYGTYEQYF | TRBJ2-7 | - | - | TRBV7-2
TGTGCCAGCAGCTTAGAGTGGGGTAGTGGTTACGAGCAGTACTTC | CASSLEWGSGYEQYF | TRBJ2-7 | - | - | TRBV11-2
TGCGCCAGCAGCCACACATACAATGAGCAGTTCTTC | CASSHTYNEQFF | TRBJ2-1 | - | - | TRBV4-3
TGCAGCGCTACACAGGGGGGGTGGAATGAGCAGTTCTTC | CSATQGGWNEQFF | TRBJ2-1 | few | - | TRBV29-1
TGCAGTGCTAGAGATTGGACAGGGGGTTCCTACGAGCAGTACTTC | CSARDWTGGSYEQYF | TRBJ2-7 | - | TRBD1 | TRBV20-1
TGTGCCAGCAGCGAGGGGGCGTGGGGCAATCAGCCCCAGCATTTT | CASSEGAWGNQPQHF | TRBJ1-5 | few | TRBD1 | TRBV6-5
TGTGCCAGCAGCGAACACAGGGGGACGTGGGAGACCCAGTACTTC | CASSEHRGTWETQYF | TRBJ2-5 | many | TRBD1 | TRBV6-5
TGTGCCAGCAACATACTGGCGGGACTAGCGGGGGGGAGCTCCTACAATGAGCAGTTCTTC | CASNILAGLAGGSSYNEQFF | TRBJ2-1 | once | TRBD2 | TRBV13
TGTGCCAGCAGTGAAGCAGGGGCGGGCTACGAGCAGTACTTC | CASSEAGAGYEQYF | TRBJ2-7 | - | - | TRBV6-1
TGTGCCACCAGCAGATTATCCGATCAGCCCCAGCATTTT | CATSRLSDQPQHF | TRBJ1-5 | few | - | TRBV15